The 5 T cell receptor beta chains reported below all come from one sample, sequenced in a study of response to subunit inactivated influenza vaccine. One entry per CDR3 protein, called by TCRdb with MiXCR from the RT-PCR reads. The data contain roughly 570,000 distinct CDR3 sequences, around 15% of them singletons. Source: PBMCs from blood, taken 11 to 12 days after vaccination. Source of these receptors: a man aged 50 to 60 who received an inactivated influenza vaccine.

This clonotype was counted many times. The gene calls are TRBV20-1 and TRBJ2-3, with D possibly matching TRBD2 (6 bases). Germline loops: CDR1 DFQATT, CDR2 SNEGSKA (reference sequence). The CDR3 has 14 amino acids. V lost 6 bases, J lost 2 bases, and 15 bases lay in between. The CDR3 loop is CSAPAGLITDTQYF. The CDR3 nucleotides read TGCAGTGCCCCTGCTGGACTAATCACAGATACGCAGTATTTT.

The CDR3 spells CASSHGTGGEKLFF. The CDR3, as DNA: TGTGCCAGCAGCCATGGTACGGGCGGTGAAAAACTGTTTTTT. V and J are TRBV7-9 and TRBJ1-4; no definite D call. Germline values: CDR1 SEHNR, CDR2 FQNEAQ (reference sequence). CDR3 length: 14 residues. Trimming stripped 5 bases from V and 7 bases from J, with 14 bases between.

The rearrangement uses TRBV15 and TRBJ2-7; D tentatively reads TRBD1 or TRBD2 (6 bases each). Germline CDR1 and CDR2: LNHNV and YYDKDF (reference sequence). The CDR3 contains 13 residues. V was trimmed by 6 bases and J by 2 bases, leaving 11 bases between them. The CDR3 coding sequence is TGTGCCACCAGGCGGGACAAGACCTACGAGCAGTACTTC. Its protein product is CATRRDKTYEQYF.

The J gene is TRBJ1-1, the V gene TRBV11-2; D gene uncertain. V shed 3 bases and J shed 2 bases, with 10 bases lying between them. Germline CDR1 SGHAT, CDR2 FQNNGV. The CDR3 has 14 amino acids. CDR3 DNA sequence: TGTGCCAGCAGCTTGGGAGAGAGAAACACTGAAGCTTTCTTT. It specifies CASSLGERNTEAFF.

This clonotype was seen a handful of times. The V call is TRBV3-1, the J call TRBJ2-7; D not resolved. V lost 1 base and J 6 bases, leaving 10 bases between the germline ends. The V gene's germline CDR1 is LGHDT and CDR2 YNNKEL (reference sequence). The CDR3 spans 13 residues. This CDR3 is CASSQVIEGEQYF. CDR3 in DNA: TGTGCCAGCAGCCAAGTCATAGAAGGCGAGCAGTACTTC.